The next 32 T cell receptor beta chains were all read from a single sample in a study of blood T cell repertoires in COVID-19. Sequencing used immunoSEQ multiplex PCR; TCRdb keeps in-frame clones, though not all of them. Altogether around 200,000 clones are present, around four fifths being singletons, with the ten largest covering 7.5% to 10%. Sequencing used PBMCs or T cells enriched from blood (not recorded which). Receptors originate from a man aged 35-49 years who had recovered from COVID-19.

This clone turned up a few times. The identical CDR3 is also encoded by other nucleotide sequences in the sample. The CDR3 sequence is CASSLRGTEAFF. The CDR3 bases are TGTGCCAGCAGCCTAAGGGGAACTGAAGCTTTCTTT. J is TRBJ1-1 and V is TRBV5-6; D is possibly TRBD1 (5 bases). The germline CDR1 and CDR2 sequences are SGHDT and YYEEEE. This CDR3 is 12 amino acids long. The ends were cut back, 4 bases at V and 5 bases at J, with 9 bases in the middle. Together with reference TRBV5-6 and TRBJ1-1, the CDR3 gives the full variable domain: DAGVTQSPTHLIKTRGQQVTLRCSPKSGHDTVSWYQQALGQGPQFIFQYYEEEERQRGNFPDRFSGHQFPNYSSELNVNALLLGDSALYLCASSLRGTEAFFGQGTRLTVV.

This clone was counted only a few times. V and J are TRBV7-9 and TRBJ1-1, with 8 bases aligning to TRBD1. The CDR3 loop spans 15 amino acids. V lost 5 bases, J lost 5 bases, and 10 bases stayed unmatched. Germline CDR1 reads SEHNR; CDR2 reads FQNEAQ (reference sequence). The CDR3 protein is CASSDRGRRQTEAFF. The CDR3 DNA is TGTGCCAGCAGCGACAGGGGAAGGCGTCAGACTGAAGCTTTCTTT.

This clone has only one observation. The chain has TRBV19 and TRBJ1-4, with TRBD1 matching over 10 bases. Germline CDR1 LNHDA, CDR2 SQIVND (reference sequence). The CDR3 is 16 residues long. V was pared by 5 bases and J by 8 bases, with 11 bases of the junction left unmatched. The CDR3 DNA reads as TGTGCCAGTAGTTTACGAACCGGGACAGGGGTCGAAAAACTGTTTTTT. It codes for CASSLRTGTGVEKLFF.

The V call is TRBV7-2, the J call TRBJ2-2; 12 bases agree with TRBD2. Germline V gives CDR1 SGHTA, CDR2 FQGNSA. This CDR3 comprises 17 residues. The junction had 9 bases not matched to a gene; V was cut back by 5 bases and J by 5 bases. The CDR3 region has the DNA TGTGCCAGCAGCCTACGACTAGCGGGAGTGCGGACCGGGGAGCTGTTTTTT. This translates into CASSLRLAGVRTGELFF.

The chain combines TRBV7-2 with TRBJ1-5; D is undetermined. V was pared by 2 bases and J by 4 bases, with 9 bases between. Germline V gives CDR1 SGHTA, CDR2 FQGNSA. This CDR3 has 14 amino acids. CDR3 sequence: CASSLFVSNQPQHF. CDR3 nucleotide sequence: TGTGCCAGCAGCTTATTCGTCAGTAATCAGCCCCAGCATTTT.

The CDR3 nucleotides are TGTGCCAGTAGAGGGACAGCAAACAGACAGCCCCAGCATTTT. Translated, it gives CASRGTANRQPQHF. The V call is TRBV19, the J call TRBJ1-5; TRBD1 matches 7 bases. From germline, CDR1 is LNHDA and CDR2 SQIVND (reference sequence). This CDR3 is built from 14 residues. V gave up 6 bases and J gave up 7 bases; unmatched junction bases: 9.

The rearrangement uses TRBV5-1 and TRBJ2-2, with 12 bases that match TRBD1. J gave up 5 bases and V 2 bases, and 7 bases lay outside the gene matches. The CDR3 has 17 residues. Germline V gene lookup returns CDR1 SGHRS and CDR2 YFSETQ. The CDR3 spells CASSFGDRGPWTGELFF. The CDR3 bases are TGCGCCAGCAGCTTTGGGGACAGGGGGCCCTGGACCGGGGAGCTGTTTTTT.

This clone appeared a few times. This chain links TRBV4-2 with TRBJ1-2; a weak D match, TRBD1 (5 bases). V gave up 0 bases and J gave up 3 bases, with 5 bases separating them. This CDR3 comprises 13 residues. Germline-derived CDR1 and CDR2 are LGHNA and YNFKEQ. This CDR3 reads CASSQETDYGYTF. CDR3 bases: TGTGCCAGCAGCCAAGAGACAGACTATGGCTACACCTTC.

This rearrangement joins TRBV4-2 to TRBJ2-1, with 9 bases lining up with TRBD2. V gave up 0 bases and J gave up 5 bases; unmatched junction bases: 5. The length of the CDR3 is 16 residues. Germline CDR1 LGHNA, CDR2 YNFKEQ. CDR3 nucleotide sequence: TGTGCCAGCAGCCAAGAGCCCAGCGGGAGGCACAATGAGCAGTTCTTC. Protein product: CASSQEPSGRHNEQFF.

The chain carries TRBV5-6 and TRBJ2-3; D perhaps matches TRBD1 (5 bases). Trimming removed 4 bases at V and 0 bases at J, with 12 bases between. Germline CDR1 SGHDT, CDR2 YYEEEE. CDR3 size: 15 residues. Here the CDR3 reads CASSRLQGSTDTQYF. The DNA for the CDR3 is TGTGCCAGCAGCCGGTTGCAGGGTAGCACAGATACGCAGTATTTT.

The genes are TRBV6-1 and TRBJ1-6, with TRBD1 matching over 7 bases. This CDR3 has 15 residues. Germline trimming cut 4 bases from V and 9 bases from J; bases unmatched to any gene: 9. Germline V CDR1 and CDR2: MNHNS, SASEGT. Here the CDR3 DNA reads TGTGCCAGCAGTGGCCCAGGACAGGTGGTTTCACCCCTCCACTTT. Protein: CASSGPGQVVSPLHF.

The chain recombines TRBV7-9 with TRBJ2-1; TRBD1 matches at 8 bases. The V and J ends lost 6 bases and 4 bases, in that order; junction bases with no gene match: 5. The length of the CDR3 is 14 residues. Looked up from germline, CDR1 is SEHNR and CDR2 is FQNEAQ (reference sequence). The chain's CDR3 is CASSWRQGYNEQFF. CDR3 in DNA: TGTGCCAGCAGTTGGAGACAGGGGTACAATGAGCAGTTCTTC.

This clone has just one count. This chain links TRBV10-1 with TRBJ2-1, with TRBD2 identical over 8 bases. Germline CDR1 is WNHNN and CDR2 is SYGVQD (reference sequence). V lost 5 bases, J lost 6 bases, and 9 bases stayed unmatched. CDR3 length: 15 amino acids. Here the CDR3 DNA reads TGCGCCAGCAGTCACAGCGGGGGCGCGAGCAATGAGCAGTTCTTC. This codes for CASSHSGGASNEQFF.

The chain couples TRBV7-3 to TRBJ2-1, with 9 bases matching TRBD2. With V trimmed by 0 bases and J by 4 bases, 10 bases remained unmatched. CDR3 length: 18 amino acids. Germline assignment: CDR1 SGHTA and CDR2 FQGTGA. The CDR3 DNA follows: TGTGCCAGCAGCTTAACCTCCGCTAGCGGGGTTGGGTACAATGAGCAGTTCTTC. Residues: CASSLTSASGVGYNEQFF.

This clone was found once. This chain links TRBV29-1 with TRBJ1-5; D is unresolved. This CDR3 contains 13 residues. V was cut by 5 bases and J by 2 bases, with 10 bases left in between. The germline CDR1 and CDR2 sequences are SQVTM and ANQGSEA. The CDR3: CSVQAGGNQPQHF. CDR3 DNA sequence: TGCAGCGTTCAAGCCGGGGGCAATCAGCCCCAGCATTTT.

The DNA of the CDR3 is TGCGCCAGCAGCTTGGGTAGCCCGCACTACGAGCAGTACTTC. Translated, it gives CASSLGSPHYEQYF. This rearrangement joins TRBV5-1 to TRBJ2-7; D uncertain. Trimming stripped 0 bases from V and 3 bases from J, with 10 bases between. Germline V gives CDR1 SGHRS, CDR2 YFSETQ. The CDR3 covers 14 residues.

The V and J genes are TRBV7-9 and TRBJ2-7; no definite D call. V lost 3 bases and J lost 2, with 11 bases in between. Germline-derived CDR1 and CDR2 are SEHNR and FQNEAQ (reference sequence). The CDR3 runs 14 residues. In DNA form, the CDR3 reads TGTGCCAGCAGCTTGGCAGGCGATGCCTACGAGCAGTACTTC. Its translation is CASSLAGDAYEQYF.

The chain links TRBV3-1 (or the pseudogene TRBV3-2) to TRBJ1-1; the match to TRBD1 covers 7 bases. With V trimmed by 1 base and J by 6 bases, 17 bases remained unmatched. The CDR3 has 18 residues. CDR1 and CDR2 (germline): LGHDT, YNNKEL (reference sequence). CDR3 in amino acids: CASSQGGWDRQLRAEAFF. CDR3 in DNA: TGTGCCAGCAGCCAAGGGGGTTGGGACAGACAACTGAGGGCTGAAGCTTTCTTT.

The V call is TRBV19, the J call TRBJ1-2, with 7 nucleotides matching TRBD1. The CDR3 sequence is 15 residues long. V gave up 8 bases and J gave up 4 bases; unmatched junction bases: 13. CDR1 is LNHDA, CDR2 SQIVND, per germline (reference sequence). The chain's CDR3 is CASLSPLDRAYGYTF. The DNA for the CDR3 is TGTGCCAGTCTTTCCCCCCTCGACAGGGCCTATGGCTACACCTTC.

V is TRBV5-1 and J is TRBJ2-5, with 8 positions matching TRBD2. There are 16 residues in the CDR3. The V gene end was trimmed by 4 bases and the J gene end by 5 bases; junction bases not matched to a gene: 13. The germline gives CDR1 SGHRS, CDR2 YFSETQ. CDR3 coding DNA: TGCGCCAGCAGCACCACCGGGACTAGTAACGAGGAGACCCAGTACTTC. This gives the protein CASSTTGTSNEETQYF.

This chain links TRBV10-1 with TRBJ1-5; D is perhaps TRBD1 (6 bases). CDR1 is WNHNN, CDR2 SYGVQD, per germline (reference sequence). Trimming left V 6 bases short and J 0 bases short, with 9 bases between. The CDR3 contains 14 residues. CDR3 loop: CASRRTVSNQPQHF. DNA of the CDR3: TGCGCCAGCAGAAGGACAGTTAGCAATCAGCCCCAGCATTTT.

The V and J genes are TRBV6-1 and TRBJ1-2; perhaps TRBD1 as D (6 bases). The CDR3 spans 15 residues. V was pared by 3 bases and J by 10 bases, with 21 bases between. Germline V gene sequence: CDR1 MNHNS, CDR2 SASEGT. DNA of the CDR3: TGTGCCAGCAGTGAGGGGGCGGCAGGGCGATCATACTACACCTTC. Translating gives CASSEGAAGRSYYTF.

This chain uses TRBV29-1 with TRBJ1-2, with 8 bases that match TRBD1. The CDR3 spans 14 residues. V trimming: 2 bases; J trimming: 3 bases; junction bases outside the gene matches: 5. Germline V gene sequence: CDR1 SQVTM, CDR2 ANQGSEA. This chain's CDR3 is CSVEPRDRYYGYTF. In nucleotides, the CDR3 is TGCAGCGTTGAACCCCGGGACAGGTACTATGGCTACACCTTC.

The sample holds one count of this clone. The chain links TRBV18 to TRBJ2-1; D is possibly TRBD1 (5 bases). The germline V gene encodes CDR1 KGHSH and CDR2 LQKENI. The CDR3 has 14 amino acids. V was cut by 4 bases and J by 7 bases, with 14 bases left in between. In nucleotides, the CDR3 is TGTGCCAGCTCACTCTTCGACAGTTCGAATGAGCAGTTCTTC. It is translated as CASSLFDSSNEQFF.

The chain uses TRBV10-1 and TRBJ1-1; D is ambiguous. Germline loops: CDR1 WNHNN, CDR2 SYGVQD (reference sequence). The CDR3 is 12 residues long. V lost 6 bases to trimming and J lost 5 bases, with 10 bases between them. The CDR3 sequence is CASRGGGTEAFF. The CDR3 DNA sequence: TGCGCCAGCAGAGGTGGAGGAACTGAAGCTTTCTTT.

The genes are TRBV3-1 (or the pseudogene TRBV3-2) and TRBJ1-2; 7 bases are shared with TRBD1. The V segment lost 8 bases and the J segment 0 bases; nucleotides outside the gene matches: 3. Germline CDR1 is LGHDT and CDR2 is YNNKEL (reference sequence). CDR3 size: 13 residues. In nucleotides, the CDR3 is TGTGCCAGCGGCAGGGGGTCTAACTATGGCTACACCTTC. It encodes CASGRGSNYGYTF.

The chain uses TRBV30 and TRBJ1-6, with TRBD1 as a possible D gene (5 bases). The V gene lost 3 bases and the J gene lost 9 bases, with 15 bases spanning the gap. Germline V gene sequence: CDR1 GTSNPN, CDR2 SVGIG (reference sequence). This CDR3 contains 14 residues. Written as DNA, the CDR3 is TGTGCCTGGAGGACCGGGACTTGGGGTTCACCCCTCCACTTT. Protein: CAWRTGTWGSPLHF.

V and J are TRBV7-9 and TRBJ1-6; perhaps TRBD1 as D (5 bases). CDR3 length: 17 residues. Per germline, CDR1 SEHNR and CDR2 FQNEAQ (reference sequence). Trimming stripped 6 bases from V and 0 bases from J, with 15 bases between. CDR3 residues: CASRRDGGSSYNSPLHF. In DNA, the CDR3 is TGTGCCAGCAGGCGGGATGGGGGTAGCTCCTATAATTCACCCCTCCACTTT.

The chain has TRBV7-9 and TRBJ2-7; no definite D call. This CDR3 comprises 13 residues. In germline, CDR1 is SEHNR, CDR2 FQNEAQ (reference sequence). V was cut by 2 bases and J by 4 bases, with 9 bases left in between. The CDR3 coding sequence is TGTGCCAGCAGCTTATCCCGTCGTTACGAGCAGTACTTC. The encoded protein is CASSLSRRYEQYF. The full variable domain, with the rest looked up from reference TRBV7-9 and TRBJ2-7, is DTGVSQNPRHKITKRGQNVTFRCDPISEHNRLYWYRQTLGQGPEFLTYFQNEAQLEKSRLLSDRFSAERPKGSFSTLEIQRTEQGDSAMYLCASSLSRRYEQYFGPGTRLTVT.

The chain is built from TRBV14 and TRBJ2-7, with 8 nucleotides matching TRBD2. Germline CDR1 is SGHDN and CDR2 is FVKESK. Losses at the gene ends were 0 bases for V and 3 bases for J; bases not matched to a gene: 13. There are 18 residues in the CDR3. In DNA, the CDR3 is TGTGCCAGCAGCCAAGATTTCGTCAGTCAGCGGGGGTACTACGAGCAGTACTTC. Encoded protein: CASSQDFVSQRGYYEQYF.

This clone was observed a few times. J is TRBJ1-3 and V is TRBV6-5, with D possibly being TRBD1 (6 bases). CDR1 and CDR2 from the germline V gene are MNHEY and SVGAGI. The length of the CDR3 is 14 residues. V gave up 8 bases and J gave up 0 bases, with 11 bases separating them. CDR3 coding DNA: TGTGCCAGCCACACAGGGAGCTCTGGAAACACCATATATTTT. Protein product: CASHTGSSGNTIYF.

This chain connects TRBV3-1 (or the pseudogene TRBV3-2) to TRBJ1-3, with D possibly matching TRBD1 (5 bases). V lost 1 base and J lost 4, with 8 bases in between. This CDR3 has 14 amino acids. Germline assignment: CDR1 LGHDT and CDR2 YNNKEL (reference sequence). The CDR3 spells CASSQGGGGNTIYF. CDR3 coding DNA: TGTGCCAGCAGCCAAGGCGGGGGAGGAAACACCATATATTTT.